The 26 T cell receptor beta chains below all came from one sample that was sequenced in a study of identical twins. From the 5' RACE reads, TCRdb called clonotypes with MiXCR, one entry per CDR3 protein. The sample lists around 550,000 distinct CDR3 sequences, 15% occurring once. These sequences were also reported in another study, on yellow fever vaccine responses in identical twins.

Sequencing input: CD4+ T cells sorted from blood. The receptors come from a woman younger than 35 in good health.

This clonotype came up a few times. J is TRBJ1-1 and V is TRBV27; a weak D match, TRBD1 (5 bases). V lost 8 bases and J lost 2, with 15 bases in between. CDR3 length: 14 amino acids. Germline values: CDR1 MNHEY, CDR2 SMNVEV (reference sequence). CDR3 sequence (DNA): TGTGCCAGCCGCAACTGGGGGGAAAACACTGAAGCTTTCTTT. This encodes CASRNWGENTEAFF.

The rearrangement links TRBV5-1 to TRBJ2-5, with 7 positions matching TRBD2. Losses at the gene ends were 4 bases for V and 2 bases for J; bases not matched to a gene: 11. CDR3 length equals 16 residues. Germline V gene data show CDR1 as SGHRS and CDR2 as YFSETQ. Here the CDR3 DNA reads TGCGCCAGCAGCCCTGACTCCTCGGGACTACAAGAGACCCAGTACTTC. Residues: CASSPDSSGLQETQYF.

In this sample, this clonotype turned up a few times. This chain joins TRBV2 and TRBJ1-3; no reliable D call. Germline CDR1 is SNHLY and CDR2 is FYNNEI. Trimming pared 7 bases from V and 3 bases from J, leaving 10 bases between. The CDR3 totals 13 residues. The CDR3 nucleotides are TGTGCCAGCAACACGGCTTTTGGAAACACCATATATTTT. Protein product: CASNTAFGNTIYF. Looking up the rest from reference TRBV2 and TRBJ1-3 gives the full variable domain: EPEVTQTPSHQVTQMGQEVILRCVPISNHLYFYWYRQILGQKVEFLVSFYNNEISEKSEIFDDQFSVERPDGSNFTLKIRSTKLEDSAMYFCASNTAFGNTIYFGEGSWLTVV.

This clonotype showed up just a few times. The J gene is TRBJ2-3, the V gene TRBV5-5, with TRBD2 identical over 11 bases. CDR3 size: 16 residues. Germline CDR1 and CDR2: SGHKS and YYEKEE (reference sequence). Trimming took 1 base from V and 1 from J; bases not matched to a gene: 2. DNA for the CDR3: TGTGCCAGCAGCTTGCCGACTAGCGGGGGCACAGATACGCAGTATTTT. This sequence encodes CASSLPTSGGTDTQYF.

This clonotype was found a few times. CDR3 sequence (DNA): TGTGCCACCAGACAAGACATCAACAATGAGCAGTTCTTC. The encoded protein is CATRQDINNEQFF. The J gene is TRBJ2-1, the V gene TRBV24-1; D unresolved. The CDR3 consists of 13 residues. Looked up from germline, CDR1 is KGHDR and CDR2 is SFDVKD. Trimming removed 7 bases at V and 5 bases at J, with 11 bases between.

The V gene is TRBV5-4, the J gene TRBJ2-3; TRBD1 aligns across 11 bases. The germline CDR1 and CDR2 sequences are SGHNT and YYREEE (reference sequence). With V trimmed by 3 bases and J by 5 bases, 2 bases remained unmatched. The CDR3 consists of 14 residues. This CDR3 reads CASSSGTGGDTQYF. The CDR3 nucleotides read TGTGCCAGCAGCTCCGGGACAGGGGGAGATACGCAGTATTTT.

This clonotype was seen more than once but under ten times. V usage is TRBV5-5 and J usage is TRBJ2-3, with D perhaps TRBD1 (6 bases). The CDR3 extends over 15 amino acids. Germline V lookup: CDR1 SGHKS, CDR2 YYEKEE (reference sequence). The V gene lost 4 bases and the J gene lost 4 bases, with 16 bases spanning the gap. The CDR3 nucleotides read TGTGCCAGCAGCCTAAAGACAGGACGAGCAGATACGCAGTATTTT. This sequence encodes CASSLKTGRADTQYF.

The V call is TRBV25-1, the J call TRBJ2-3; 8 positions match TRBD1. This CDR3 has 15 residues. The V gene end was trimmed by 2 bases and the J gene end by 5 bases; junction bases not matched to a gene: 6. Germline assignment: CDR1 MGHDK and CDR2 SYGVNS. CDR3 in amino acids: CASSEIQGAKDTQYF. DNA for the CDR3: TGTGCCAGCAGTGAAATTCAGGGGGCTAAAGATACGCAGTATTTT.

The V and J genes are TRBV7-2 and TRBJ1-6; no reliable D call. The CDR3 is 12 residues long. Germline lookup yields CDR1 SGHTA and CDR2 FQGNSA. Trimming stripped 4 bases from V and 17 bases from J, with 15 bases between. CDR3 amino acids: CASSSPGLRVHF. DNA for the CDR3: TGTGCCAGCAGCTCCCCCGGGCTCCGAGTCCACTTT.

The chain carries TRBV11-2 and TRBJ2-1; 8 nucleotides line up with TRBD2. There are 19 residues in the CDR3. V gave up 0 bases and J gave up 6 bases; unmatched junction bases: 16. CDR1 SGHAT and CDR2 FQNNGV come from the germline V gene. The CDR3 DNA sequence: TGTGCCAGCAGCTTAGACCCCTCTCTGAGAGCGGGAGCGCCCAATGAGCAGTTCTTC. This translates into CASSLDPSLRAGAPNEQFF.

This clonotype occurred a few times. The CDR3 region has the DNA TGTGCCAGCAGTTTGTCGGGAAGAGATCAGCCCCAGCATTTT. Amino acids: CASSLSGRDQPQHF. The genes are TRBV12-3 or TRBV12-4 and TRBJ1-5, with D unclear. This CDR3 has 14 residues. The germline V and J ends were trimmed by 3 bases and 5 bases, with 11 bases remaining between them.

A few counts support this clonotype. The V and J genes are TRBV18 and TRBJ2-2; 8 nucleotides agree with TRBD1. Germline V gene lookup returns CDR1 KGHSH and CDR2 LQKENI. V shed 3 bases, J shed 1 base, and the junction held 4 bases outside the gene matches. This CDR3 spans 16 amino acids. The CDR3 sequence: CASSPTGQGNTGELFF. The DNA of the CDR3 is TGTGCCAGCTCACCGACCGGACAGGGGAACACCGGGGAGCTGTTTTTT.

Only a few counts were recorded for this clonotype. V is TRBV10-3 and J is TRBJ2-2; D may be TRBD1 (6 bases). Germline V lookup: CDR1 ENHRY, CDR2 SYGVKD. Trimming stripped 4 bases from V and 6 bases from J, with 9 bases between. This CDR3 comprises 13 residues. The CDR3 spells CAISAAGAGELFF. The CDR3 DNA reads as TGTGCCATCAGTGCGGCAGGGGCCGGGGAGCTGTTTTTT.

The rearrangement uses TRBV7-9 and TRBJ1-1; 7 positions agree with TRBD1. Germline V CDR1 and CDR2: SEHNR, FQNEAQ (reference sequence). The CDR3 is 13 residues long. With V trimmed by 7 bases and J by 6 bases, 8 bases remained unmatched. As DNA, the CDR3 is TGTGCCAGCACCTTTGACAGGGCCGCTGAAGCTTTCTTT. This encodes CASTFDRAAEAFF.

This chain joins TRBV5-6 and TRBJ2-1; perhaps TRBD1 as D (6 bases). Per the germline V gene, CDR1 is SGHDT and CDR2 is YYEEEE. V was pared by 1 base and J by 2 bases, with 10 bases between. CDR3 length: 15 amino acids. The CDR3 is CASSLFDRTYNEQFF. The DNA of the CDR3 is TGTGCCAGCAGCTTGTTTGACAGGACCTACAATGAGCAGTTCTTC.

V is TRBV12-3 or TRBV12-4 and J is TRBJ2-2; 7 nucleotides match TRBD1. The CDR3 totals 16 residues. The V and J ends lost 4 bases and 5 bases, in that order; junction bases with no gene match: 10. CDR3 amino acids: CASSSRQGTATGELFF. The CDR3 coding sequence is TGTGCCAGCAGTTCCCGACAGGGTACTGCGACCGGGGAGCTGTTTTTT.

This clonotype has a handful of counts. The chain has TRBV10-1 and TRBJ2-7, with 15 positions matching TRBD2. This CDR3 contains 17 residues. V trimming: 2 bases; J trimming: 5 bases; junction bases outside the gene matches: 7. In germline, CDR1 is WNHNN, CDR2 SYGVQD (reference sequence). In DNA form, the CDR3 reads TGCGCCAGCAGTGAGCGCGGGACTAGCGGGAGGTTCCACGAGCAGTACTTC. It codes for CASSERGTSGRFHEQYF.

The chain has TRBV28 and TRBJ2-7, with 13 bases identical to TRBD2. The CDR3 has 18 residues. Germline V lookup: CDR1 MDHEN, CDR2 SYDVKM. Unmatched junction bases numbered 7, after V lost 2 bases and J lost 0 bases. The CDR3 sequence: CASSLRLAGGQDSYEQYF. In DNA form, the CDR3 reads TGTGCCAGCAGTTTAAGACTAGCGGGAGGCCAGGACTCCTACGAGCAGTACTTC.

This clonotype was seen ten or more times. This chain connects TRBV6-5 to TRBJ2-1, with 7 bases lining up with TRBD2. The V segment lost 2 bases and the J segment 7 bases; nucleotides outside the gene matches: 8. The CDR3 runs to 15 residues. Germline CDR1 is MNHEY and CDR2 is SVGAGI. The CDR3 is CASSYGAGVRNEQFF. The CDR3 DNA reads as TGTGCCAGCAGTTACGGGGCGGGGGTACGGAATGAGCAGTTCTTC.

This clonotype was seen a few times. The V gene is TRBV5-1, the J gene TRBJ1-1, with D unclear. Germline CDR1 reads SGHRS; CDR2 reads YFSETQ. V was clipped by 0 bases and J by 1 base, with 10 bases between them. This CDR3 is built from 15 residues. The CDR3 is CASSLATAGNTEAFF. The CDR3 nucleotides read TGCGCCAGCAGCTTGGCAACCGCAGGGAACACTGAAGCTTTCTTT.

A few counts support this clonotype. In DNA form, the CDR3 reads TGTGCCAGCAGCTTAAACCTCAAGAACAATGAGCAGTTCTTC. It encodes CASSLNLKNNEQFF. This sequence joins TRBV7-2 and TRBJ2-1; the D is unclear. Germline lookup yields CDR1 SGHTA and CDR2 FQGNSA. This CDR3 has 14 residues. V was pared by 2 bases and J by 5 bases, with 10 bases between.

This rearrangement joins TRBV10-3 to TRBJ2-7, with 7 bases lining up with TRBD2. This CDR3 has 16 residues. Germline-derived CDR1 and CDR2 are ENHRY and SYGVKD. J lost 5 bases, V lost 0 bases, and 10 bases had no gene match. CDR3: CAISESGVTSDHEQYF. CDR3 in DNA: TGTGCCATCAGTGAGTCGGGGGTTACTAGCGACCACGAGCAGTACTTC.

Only a few counts were recorded for this clonotype. The chain couples TRBV5-1 to TRBJ2-7; D unclear. The V gene lost 4 bases and the J gene lost 5 bases, with 16 bases spanning the gap. The CDR3 is 14 residues long. Germline V gene data show CDR1 as SGHRS and CDR2 as YFSETQ. The CDR3 protein is CASSRDLGIDEQYV. CDR3 nucleotide sequence: TGCGCCAGCAGCCGTGACTTGGGGATCGACGAGCAGTACGTC.

The chain joins TRBV6-5 to TRBJ1-3; TRBD1 might be the D (5 bases). V was trimmed by 4 bases and J by 4 bases, leaving 11 bases between them. The CDR3 consists of 14 residues. Germline V gene sequence: CDR1 MNHEY, CDR2 SVGAGI. Here the CDR3 reads CASSLGPVGNTIYF. The CDR3 DNA is TGTGCCAGCAGTTTGGGGCCGGTGGGAAACACCATATATTTT.

This clonotype was counted only a few times. The chain joins TRBV11-1 to TRBJ2-3; TRBD2 might be the D (6 bases). The germline V gene encodes CDR1 SGHAT and CDR2 FQDESV (reference sequence). The V end lost 1 base, the J end lost 2 bases, and 25 bases lay between the germline ends. This CDR3 is built from 20 residues. The CDR3 coding sequence is TGTGCCAGCAGCTTAGTGCGATTCAGGCGGAGTGGAGGGGACACAGATACGCAGTATTTT. Amino acids: CASSLVRFRRSGGDTDTQYF.

The chain carries TRBV12-3 or TRBV12-4 and TRBJ2-7; D remains ambiguous. With 5 bases removed from V and 6 bases from J, the gap between germline ends came to 8 bases. The length of the CDR3 is 11 residues. CDR3 residues: CASSTSREQYF. As DNA, the CDR3 is TGTGCCAGCAGTACATCCCGCGAGCAGTACTTC.